The 17 T cell receptor beta chains below come from one sample, sequenced in a study of T cell repertoires in cytomegalovirus infection. TCRdb reprocessed the reads with MiXCR, giving one entry per CDR3 protein. This table holds some 920,000 distinct CDR3 sequences, about 33% found once. What these receptors recognize is not known. The sequencing used cultured CD8+ T cells from PBMCs, collected from culture after CMV antigen stimulation. These receptor sequences come from a human donor in good health (CMV status not recorded). Some clones in this sample may be carry-over from other donors' samples.

This sequence joins TRBV12-3 or TRBV12-4 and TRBJ2-3, with D possibly being TRBD2 (6 bases). CDR3 length: 17 residues. Trimming removed 4 bases from V and 2 bases from J, with 19 bases in between. The CDR3 bases are TGTGCCAGCAGTTCGGGGGACTCCTCCTCATTCACAGATACGCAGTATTTT. It is translated as CASSSGDSSSFTDTQYF.

This clonotype was seen a few times. This chain links TRBV11-2 with TRBJ1-2, with 10 bases aligning to TRBD1. Germline loops: CDR1 SGHAT, CDR2 FQNNGV. The ends lost 0 bases at V and 8 bases at J; junction bases unmatched: 3. The CDR3 contains 14 residues. The CDR3 nucleotides are TGTGCCAGCAGCTTAGATTGGACAGGGGGAGGCTACACCTTC. Translation gives CASSLDWTGGGYTF.

The chain joins TRBV5-4 to TRBJ1-1, with no clear D. The CDR3 contains 14 residues. The germline V gene encodes CDR1 SGHNT and CDR2 YYREEE (reference sequence). The V gene lost 4 bases and the J gene lost 2 bases, with 12 bases spanning the gap. CDR3 nucleotides: TGTGCCAGCAGCCTATGGTTCTTAAACACTGAAGCTTTCTTT. Translated: CASSLWFLNTEAFF.

The chain recombines TRBV19 with TRBJ1-2; D is ambiguous. The CDR3 loop spans 17 amino acids. The V gene's germline CDR1 is LNHDA and CDR2 SQIVND (reference sequence). Trimming took 1 base from V and 0 from J, leaving 15 bases between them. The CDR3 loop reads CASSIGHPGIANYGYTF. CDR3 coding DNA: TGTGCCAGTAGTATAGGACATCCAGGAATAGCTAACTATGGCTACACCTTC.

This chain uses TRBV29-1 with TRBJ2-3; D might be TRBD1 (6 bases). CDR1 SQVTM and CDR2 ANQGSEA come from the germline V gene. Trimming removed 4 bases from V and 1 base from J, with 18 bases in between. CDR3 length: 16 residues. The CDR3 DNA is TGCAGCGTTGCGGGGACCCACAGGGACGGCACAGATACGCAGTATTTT. Translation: CSVAGTHRDGTDTQYF.

The CDR3 region is CASSPGEGGGDTQYF. As DNA, the CDR3 is TGTGCCAGCAGCCCAGGGGAGGGGGGTGGTGATACGCAGTATTTT. The V and J genes are TRBV6-6 and TRBJ2-3, with D tentatively TRBD2 (7 bases). Per the germline V gene, CDR1 is MNHNY and CDR2 is SVGAGI (reference sequence). The V end was cut by 6 bases, the J end by 6 bases, with 19 bases between. This CDR3 contains 15 residues.

This clonotype was seen at least ten times. The chain carries TRBV7-9 and TRBJ2-1, with TRBD1 matching 10 bases. After removal of 4 bases from V and 6 bases from J, the junction contained 6 bases not matched to a gene. The CDR3 is 15 residues long. In germline, CDR1 is SEHNR, CDR2 FQNEAQ (reference sequence). This CDR3 is CASSSRDRGTNEQFF. Written as DNA, the CDR3 is TGTGCCAGCAGCTCACGGGACAGGGGAACCAATGAGCAGTTCTTC.

This clonotype occurred a few times. V and J are TRBV10-1 and TRBJ2-7, with TRBD1 identical over 7 bases. The J segment lost 2 bases and the V segment lost 0 bases, leaving 4 bases of the junction unmatched. The CDR3 contains 15 residues. CDR1 and CDR2 from the germline V gene are WNHNN and SYGVQD (reference sequence). The CDR3 loop is CASSESSGTAYEQYF. Written as DNA, the CDR3 is TGCGCCAGCAGTGAGTCCTCCGGGACAGCCTACGAGCAGTACTTC.

The CDR3 bases are TGTGCCAGCAGCTTAAAGGGAGACAGGGTTAGTGGCTACACCTTC. It encodes CASSLKGDRVSGYTF. J is TRBJ1-2 and V is TRBV7-9, with 7 bases aligning to TRBD1. The CDR3 length is 15 residues. With 2 bases clipped from V and 7 bases from J, the junction kept 10 bases outside the gene matches. In germline, CDR1 is SEHNR, CDR2 FQNEAQ (reference sequence).

V usage is TRBV5-1 and J usage is TRBJ1-2; TRBD1 matches 7 bases. The germline CDR1 and CDR2 sequences are SGHRS and YFSETQ. With V trimmed by 8 bases and J by 8 bases, 6 bases remained unmatched. The length of the CDR3 is 11 residues. This CDR3 is CASSGQQGYTF. DNA for the CDR3: TGCGCCAGTTCGGGACAGCAAGGCTACACCTTC. Variable domain in full (rest from reference TRBV5-1 and TRBJ1-2): KAGVTQTPRYLIKTRGQQVTLSCSPISGHRSVSWYQQTPGQGLQFLFEYFSETQRNKGNFPGRFSGRQFSNSRSEMNVSTLELGDSALYLCASSGQQGYTFGSGTRLTVV.

This clonotype appeared a few times. The V and J genes are TRBV7-6 and TRBJ1-6; tentative D call: TRBD1 (5 bases). V was trimmed by 1 base and J by 7 bases, leaving 11 bases between them. Germline V gene sequence: CDR1 SGHVS, CDR2 FNYEAQ. The CDR3 has 15 residues. CDR3 sequence reads: CASSLVWGGNSPLHF. Here the CDR3 DNA reads TGTGCCAGCAGCTTAGTTTGGGGCGGGAATTCACCCCTCCACTTT. The full variable domain, completed using reference TRBV7-6 and TRBJ1-6, is GAGVSQSPRYKVTKRGQDVALRCDPISGHVSLYWYRQALGQGPEFLTYFNYEAQQDKSGLPNDRFSAERPEGSISTLTIQRTEQRDSAMYRCASSLVWGGNSPLHFGNGTRLTVT.

This clonotype was counted between two and nine times. The V and J genes are TRBV7-9 and TRBJ2-6, with D possibly matching TRBD2 (5 bases). CDR3 length: 19 residues. The germline V gene has CDR1 SEHNR and CDR2 FQNEAQ (reference sequence). V shed 4 bases and J shed 0 bases, with 19 bases lying between them. The chain's CDR3 is CASSYESGRTRSGANVLTF. CDR3 DNA: TGTGCCAGCAGCTATGAATCGGGGAGAACCCGCTCTGGGGCCAACGTCCTGACTTTC.

This clonotype has only a few counts. The chain couples TRBV18 to TRBJ1-1; D not certain. Trimming stripped 0 bases from V and 1 base from J, with 12 bases between. Germline values: CDR1 KGHSH, CDR2 LQKENI. The CDR3 has 16 residues. The CDR3 region has the DNA TGTGCCAGCTCACCACCACTTTACGGGCCGAACACTGAAGCTTTCTTT. It encodes CASSPPLYGPNTEAFF.

The rearrangement links TRBV9 to TRBJ1-2, with D perhaps matching TRBD1 (5 bases). The CDR3 totals 11 residues. Germline V gene sequence: CDR1 SGDLS, CDR2 YYNGEE. Trimming left V 4 bases short and J 14 bases short, with 15 bases between. CDR3 coding DNA: TGTGCCAGCAGCCCAGGGAGTCTATTGACCTTC. The encoded protein is CASSPGSLLTF. The variable domain in full, completed from reference TRBV9 and TRBJ1-2, reads DSGVTQTPKHLITATGQRVTLRCSPRSGDLSVYWYQQSLDQGLQFLIQYYNGEERAKGNILERFSAQQFPDLHSELNLSSLELGDSALYFCASSPGSLLTFGSGTRLTVV.

Notes on this clonotype: This sequence may be a read error, since a much larger clone differs from it by one base. Without the conserved terminal phenylalanine or tryptophan, this CDR3 likely stems from a read error. The chain has TRBV7-8 and TRBJ2-3; D is undetermined. V was shortened by 2 bases and J by 1 base, with 10 bases between the two germline ends. The germline gives CDR1 SGHVS, CDR2 FQNEAQ. CDR3 length: 15 residues. Here the CDR3 DNA reads TGTGCCAGCAGCTTAACCCGCCCGGGCACAGATACGCAGTATTCT. It translates to CASSLTRPGTDTQYS.

The chain has TRBV19 and TRBJ1-6; D gene uncertain. Germline CDR1 reads LNHDA; CDR2 reads SQIVND (reference sequence). This CDR3 has 16 amino acids. Trimming removed 0 bases from V and 10 bases from J, with 16 bases in between. In DNA, the CDR3 is TGTGCCAGTAGTATAGATCACCGAGAGCGGCGGTCACCCCTCCACTTT. It specifies CASSIDHRERRSPLHF.

This clonotype was counted a few times. The rearrangement uses TRBV6-6 and TRBJ2-3; the match to TRBD2 covers 10 bases. The junction had 4 bases not matched to a gene; V was cut back by 5 bases and J by 2 bases. The CDR3 is 15 amino acids. Germline V gene data show CDR1 as MNHNY and CDR2 as SVGAGI (reference sequence). CDR3 sequence: CASSVLAGNTDTQYF. CDR3 DNA sequence: TGTGCCAGCAGTGTACTAGCGGGGAACACAGATACGCAGTATTTT.